Below are 21 T cell receptor beta chains sequenced from a single sample in a study of T cell changes during pregnancy in multiple sclerosis. Assay used: immunoSEQ multiplex PCR; TCRdb lists only in-frame clones, some missing. The sample holds tens of thousands of clones, around 93% seen once. The starting material was CD4+ T cells from peripheral blood mononuclear cells, obtained after pregnancy. These receptors were obtained from a female donor with multiple sclerosis, enrolled in a pregnancy study.

The chain links TRBV5-6 to TRBJ1-2; the D gene is possibly TRBD1 (6 bases). With 3 bases removed from V and 6 bases from J, the gap between germline ends came to 9 bases. This CDR3 contains 12 residues. CDR1 is SGHDT, CDR2 YYEEEE, per germline. The CDR3 loop is CASSSQGDGYTF. The CDR3 DNA sequence: TGTGCCAGCAGCTCACAGGGTGATGGCTACACCTTC. Combining the CDR3 with reference TRBV5-6 and TRBJ1-2 gives the whole variable domain DAGVTQSPTHLIKTRGQQVTLRCSPKSGHDTVSWYQQALGQGPQFIFQYYEEEERQRGNFPDRFSGHQFPNYSSELNVNALLLGDSALYLCASSSQGDGYTFGSGTRLTVV.

V is TRBV30 and J is TRBJ1-5; tentatively, D is TRBD1 (5 bases). In germline, CDR1 is GTSNPN, CDR2 SVGIG (reference sequence). The CDR3 runs to 13 residues. The V gene lost 5 bases and the J gene lost 4 bases, with 12 bases spanning the gap. The CDR3 nucleotides are TGTGCCTGGGGGACTGCGATGAATCAGCCCCAGCATTTT. This gives the protein CAWGTAMNQPQHF. Looking up the rest from reference TRBV30 and TRBJ1-5 gives the full variable domain: SQTIHQWPATLVQPVGSPLSLECTVEGTSNPNLYWYRQAAGRGLQLLFYSVGIGQISSEVPQNLSASRPQDRQFILSSKKLLLSDSGFYLCAWGTAMNQPQHFGDGTRLSIL.

The chain recombines TRBV2 with TRBJ2-3; 11 nucleotides agree with TRBD2. Germline V gene lookup returns CDR1 SNHLY and CDR2 FYNNEI. V gave up 6 bases and J gave up 2 bases; unmatched junction bases: 7. The CDR3 has 16 amino acids. The CDR3 region is CASSEGLAATTDTQYF. CDR3 coding DNA: TGTGCCAGCAGCGAGGGACTAGCGGCAACCACAGATACGCAGTATTTT. The full variable domain, completed using reference TRBV2 and TRBJ2-3, is EPEVTQTPSHQVTQMGQEVILRCVPISNHLYFYWYRQILGQKVEFLVSFYNNEISEKSEIFDDQFSVERPDGSNFTLKIRSTKLEDSAMYFCASSEGLAATTDTQYFGPGTRLTVL.

V gene TRBV7-2 combines with J gene TRBJ2-1; 7 positions agree with TRBD1. This CDR3 spans 15 amino acids. With 4 bases clipped from V and 4 bases from J, the junction kept 7 bases outside the gene matches. CDR1 is SGHTA and CDR2 is FQGNSA in the germline V gene. The DNA for the CDR3 is TGTGCCAGCAGCTCAGAGGGCAGGGGGTACAATGAGCAGTTCTTC. This sequence encodes CASSSEGRGYNEQFF.

The chain links TRBV5-1 to TRBJ2-3; 10 positions match TRBD2. CDR1 and CDR2 (germline): SGHRS, YFSETQ. This CDR3 has 15 amino acids. J lost 2 bases, V lost 5 bases, and 5 bases had no gene match. The CDR3 nucleotides read TGCGCCAGCAGGGAGGGACTAGCGCTCACAGATACGCAGTATTTT. This codes for CASREGLALTDTQYF.

A single count supports this clone. The CDR3: CASIGPGARGVNTEAFF. The CDR3 DNA is TGTGCCAGTATCGGTCCCGGGGCTCGGGGGGTGAACACTGAAGCTTTCTTT. The chain is built from TRBV19 and TRBJ1-1, with D possibly being TRBD1 (5 bases). The germline V and J ends were trimmed by 7 bases and 0 bases, with 21 bases remaining between them. The CDR3 extends over 17 amino acids. Germline CDR1 and CDR2: LNHDA and SQIVND (reference sequence).

The chain employs TRBV14 and TRBJ1-6, with a weak D call TRBD1 (5 bases). CDR3 size: 17 residues. Trimming stripped 1 base from V and 7 bases from J, with 17 bases between. CDR1 and CDR2 (germline): SGHDN, FVKESK. The CDR3 here is CASSQGRLGGGNSPLHF. In nucleotides, the CDR3 is TGTGCCAGCAGCCAAGGGAGGCTCGGGGGTGGCAATTCACCCCTCCACTTT.

This sequence joins TRBV7-9 and TRBJ1-4; D gene unclear. With 4 bases removed from V and 6 bases from J, the gap between germline ends came to 12 bases. Germline V gene lookup returns CDR1 SEHNR and CDR2 FQNEAQ (reference sequence). This CDR3 comprises 14 residues. CDR3 loop: CASSSPGSHEKLFF. Here the CDR3 DNA reads TGTGCCAGCAGCTCCCCAGGTTCTCATGAAAAACTGTTTTTT.

V is TRBV6-5 and J is TRBJ1-1, with D possibly matching TRBD1 (5 bases). Germline V gives CDR1 MNHEY, CDR2 SVGAGI. V was clipped by 1 base and J by 6 bases, with 12 bases between them. This CDR3 has 14 residues. The CDR3 region is CASSYWGNAAEAFF. CDR3 coding DNA: TGTGCCAGCAGTTACTGGGGCAATGCGGCTGAAGCTTTCTTT.

V is TRBV15 and J is TRBJ1-2, with 8 bases identical to TRBD1. Germline CDR1 reads LNHNV; CDR2 reads YYDKDF (reference sequence). Trimming cost V 5 bases and J 4 bases; bases outside gene matches: 6. This CDR3 is built from 14 residues. The CDR3 region has the DNA TGTGCCACCAGCTGGGACAGGAGGATCTATGGCTACACCTTC. As protein: CATSWDRRIYGYTF.

V is TRBV30 and J is TRBJ1-2; D ambiguous. The CDR3 totals 16 residues. Germline values: CDR1 GTSNPN, CDR2 SVGIG (reference sequence). The ends were cut back, 2 bases at V and 4 bases at J, with 20 bases in the middle. CDR3 DNA sequence: TGTGCCTGGAGTCGCGGTTTGGCAGAGTTTGCCTATGGCTACACCTTC. This encodes CAWSRGLAEFAYGYTF.

The chain links TRBV9 to TRBJ2-1, with D uncertain. CDR3 length equals 13 residues. Trimming stripped 2 bases from V and 5 bases from J, with 8 bases between. Germline loops: CDR1 SGDLS, CDR2 YYNGEE. The chain's CDR3 is CASSVIVDNEQFF. The CDR3 nucleotides read TGTGCCAGCAGCGTGATAGTGGACAATGAGCAGTTCTTC.

V and J are TRBV9 and TRBJ2-1, with 8 bases identical to TRBD2. Germline CDR1 SGDLS, CDR2 YYNGEE. V dropped 2 bases and J dropped 5; count of bases not matched to a gene: 6. The CDR3 runs 15 residues. The CDR3: CASSVDGGADNEQFF. The CDR3 nucleotides are TGTGCCAGCAGCGTCGACGGGGGGGCGGACAATGAGCAGTTCTTC.

The chain joins TRBV9 to TRBJ2-3; 10 bases map to TRBD1. Losses at the gene ends were 2 bases for V and 3 bases for J; bases not matched to a gene: 6. CDR1 and CDR2 (germline): SGDLS, YYNGEE. There are 16 residues in the CDR3. The CDR3 spells CASSVAPGQGTDTQYF. Here the CDR3 DNA reads TGTGCCAGCAGCGTGGCACCGGGACAGGGGACAGATACGCAGTATTTT.

CDR3 nucleotides: TGTGCCAGTAGTACCGCCAGAACAGGGAACTATGGCTACACCTTC. It translates to CASSTARTGNYGYTF. The rearrangement links TRBV19 to TRBJ1-2; D perhaps matches TRBD1 (6 bases). The CDR3 has 15 residues. Germline assignment: CDR1 LNHDA and CDR2 SQIVND (reference sequence). Trimming pared 4 bases from V and 2 bases from J, leaving 14 bases between.

The chain combines TRBV7-8 with TRBJ2-1; 8 bases are shared with TRBD1. The V gene's germline CDR1 is SGHVS and CDR2 FQNEAQ. The CDR3 is 15 residues long. Trimming removed 4 bases from V and 4 bases from J; junction bases left unmatched: 6. CDR3 DNA: TGTGCCAGCAGCTCGGACAGGGCCTCGTACAATGAGCAGTTCTTC. Its translation is CASSSDRASYNEQFF.

The rearrangement uses TRBV2 and TRBJ1-5, with 7 bases identical to TRBD1. Germline CDR1 is SNHLY and CDR2 is FYNNEI. V gave up 8 bases and J gave up 5 bases; unmatched junction bases: 6. This CDR3 comprises 13 residues. The CDR3 bases are TGTGCCAGCGGGACAGACGGGTATCAGCCCCAGCATTTT. Residues: CASGTDGYQPQHF.

Of note for this clone: Compared with germline, one end of the junction differs, possibly owing to a read error. The chain combines TRBV6-1 with TRBJ1-2, with D possibly matching TRBD1 (6 bases). The CDR3 runs to 15 residues. Looked up from germline, CDR1 is MNHNS and CDR2 is SASEGT. The CDR3 DNA reads TGTGCCAGCAGGACCGACAGGACTAGAAACTTTGGCTACACCTTC. This encodes CASRTDRTRNFGYTF.

The chain couples TRBV5-8 to TRBJ1-2; no reliable D call. V was pared by 10 bases and J by 1 base, with 23 bases between. Germline V lookup: CDR1 SGHTS, CDR2 YDEGEE. The CDR3 sequence is 16 residues long. In DNA form, the CDR3 reads TGTGCCTCCAACGTACAGAGATTGGGTAGTAACTATGGCTACACCTTC. Its protein is CASNVQRLGSNYGYTF. The full variable domain, its missing parts supplied by reference TRBV5-8 and TRBJ1-2, is EAGVTQSPTHLIKTRGQQATLRCSPISGHTSVYWYQQALGLGLQFLLWYDEGEERNRGNFPPRFSGRQFPNYSSELNVNALELEDSALYLCASNVQRLGSNYGYTFGSGTRLTVV.

The chain carries TRBV25-1 and TRBJ2-7, with a tentative D call TRBD1 (6 bases). This CDR3 has 13 residues. Between the trimmed V and J ends, which lost 7 bases and 6 bases, there was a span of 16 bases. In germline, CDR1 is MGHDK, CDR2 SYGVNS. The CDR3 nucleotides read TGTGCCAGCACCGGAACAGGGCTCGGCGAGCAGTACTTC. This encodes CASTGTGLGEQYF.

The J gene is TRBJ1-3, the V gene TRBV7-9; TRBD1 agrees at 8 bases. V lost 10 bases and J lost 0; bases outside the gene matches: 8. The length of the CDR3 is 15 residues. CDR1 and CDR2 (germline): SEHNR, FQNEAQ (reference sequence). The CDR3 DNA follows: TGTGCCATTTCAACCGGGACAGGCTCTGGAAACACCATATATTTT. Residues: CAISTGTGSGNTIYF.